These 13 T cell receptor beta chains were sequenced from one sample in a study of blood T cells in healthy people across ages. Sample-barcoded 5' priming and a J-beta primer mix drove a second PCR of 7 to 11 cycles. TCRdb reprocessed the 5' RACE reads with MiXCR, giving one entry per CDR3 protein. The sample has about 730,000 distinct CDR3 sequences, roughly 47% seen once. The sample was blood. The source is a woman aged 55-69 years in good health.

This clonotype occurred a few times. This could be a read error, since a much larger clone is one nucleotide away. This chain links TRBV20-1 with TRBJ2-7, with TRBD2 matching over 10 bases. This CDR3 region has 15 residues. J gave up 7 bases and V 0 bases, and 9 bases lay outside the gene matches. From germline, CDR1 is DFQATT and CDR2 SNEGSKA (reference sequence). The CDR3 nucleotides are TGCAGTGCTAGAGACGGGACTAGCGTAGTCTATGAGCAGTACTTC. Protein: CSARDGTSVVYEQYF.

J is TRBJ2-7 and V is TRBV29-1; 11 nucleotides match TRBD2. The CDR3 contains 15 residues. Looked up from germline, CDR1 is SQVTM and CDR2 is ANQGSEA. The V and J ends lost 3 bases and 6 bases, in that order; junction bases with no gene match: 10. CDR3 in amino acids: CSVDSGIAGGLEQYF. The CDR3 coding sequence is TGCAGCGTTGATTCAGGGATAGCGGGAGGGCTCGAGCAGTACTTC.

V is TRBV10-3 and J is TRBJ1-1; D is undetermined. V lost 6 bases and J 2 bases, leaving 10 bases between the germline ends. CDR1 and CDR2 from the germline V gene are ENHRY and SYGVKD. The length of the CDR3 is 13 residues. This CDR3 is CAIRPQVNTEAFF. As DNA, the CDR3 is TGTGCCATCAGACCTCAAGTCAACACTGAAGCTTTCTTT.

The CDR3 DNA follows: TGTGCCATCCTACTAGACAGCACCTACGAGCAGTTCTTC. It specifies CAILLDSTYEQFF. The rearrangement joins TRBV10-3 to TRBJ2-1; TRBD1 or TRBD2 may be the D gene (5 bases each). V was pared by 8 bases and J by 10 bases, with 18 bases between. CDR3 length: 13 residues. CDR1 is ENHRY and CDR2 is SYGVKD in the germline V gene.

This clonotype was detected only a few times. The V and J genes are TRBV4-1 and TRBJ1-2, with 7 nucleotides matching TRBD1. This CDR3 spans 16 amino acids. V shed 0 bases, J shed 5 bases, and the junction held 9 bases outside the gene matches. Per germline, CDR1 MGHRA and CDR2 YSYEKL. CDR3 bases: TGCGCCAGCAGCCAAGATCCAACAGGGGTTGGGTATGGCTACACCTTC. It encodes CASSQDPTGVGYGYTF.

This chain uses TRBV24-1 with TRBJ2-5, with D perhaps being TRBD1 or TRBD2 (5 bases each). The better agreement between TRBJ2-7 and the DNA end casts doubt on the J call. The germline V gene encodes CDR1 KGHDR and CDR2 SFDVKD. The CDR3 is 12 amino acids. The chain's CDR3 is CATGTGTYEQYF. The CDR3 nucleotides are TGTGCCACCGGGACGGGGACCTACGAGCAGTACTTC.

The chain links TRBV10-3 to TRBJ1-2; the D gene is possibly TRBD1 (6 bases). CDR1 and CDR2 from the germline V gene are ENHRY and SYGVKD. The CDR3 covers 14 residues. The V end was cut by 0 bases, the J end by 3 bases, with 8 bases between. The CDR3 reads CAISESAGDYGYTF. Written as DNA, the CDR3 is TGTGCCATCAGTGAGTCGGCAGGGGACTATGGCTACACCTTC.

The chain links TRBV7-9 to TRBJ2-5; tentative D call: TRBD1 (5 bases). Trimming shortened V by 2 bases and J by 3 bases, and 10 bases separated the two germline ends. Germline assignment: CDR1 SEHNR and CDR2 FQNEAQ (reference sequence). The CDR3 has 14 residues. The CDR3 is CASSLRLGEETQYF. The CDR3, as DNA: TGTGCCAGCAGCTTACGATTAGGGGAAGAGACCCAGTACTTC.

This clonotype showed up just a few times. The gene calls are TRBV4-1 and TRBJ2-7, with D unresolved. The CDR3 runs 12 residues. Trimming removed 1 base at V and 7 bases at J, with 8 bases between. Germline CDR1 MGHRA, CDR2 YSYEKL. DNA of the CDR3: TGCGCCAGCAGCCAAGGGCACAATGAGCAGTACTTC. Protein sequence: CASSQGHNEQYF.

V is TRBV30 and J is TRBJ2-3, with unresolved D. Germline V gene lookup returns CDR1 GTSNPN and CDR2 SVGIG (reference sequence). The CDR3 runs 11 residues. V lost 4 bases and J lost 5, with 7 bases in between. The CDR3 DNA reads as TGTGCCTGGACGCCCAAAGATACGCAGTATTTT. This gives the protein CAWTPKDTQYF.

The chain's CDR3 is CARGSGRIDGELFF. In nucleotides, the CDR3 is TGTGCCAGGGGGAGCGGGAGGATCGACGGGGAGCTGTTTTTT. The chain recombines TRBV7-9 with TRBJ2-2; 9 bases line up with TRBD2. CDR3 size: 14 residues. J gave up 7 bases and V 9 bases, and 9 bases lay outside the gene matches. The V gene's germline CDR1 is SEHNR and CDR2 FQNEAQ (reference sequence).

The chain employs TRBV28 and TRBJ2-3, with 9 bases lining up with TRBD1. The CDR3 runs 15 residues. J was trimmed by 1 base and V by 4 bases; bases with no gene match: 3. Germline assignment: CDR1 MDHEN and CDR2 SYDVKM. In DNA form, the CDR3 reads TGTGCCAGCAGTTCCACAGGGGGCGGCACAGATACGCAGTATTTT. Protein sequence: CASSSTGGGTDTQYF.

This clonotype has just a few counts. V gene TRBV20-1 combines with J gene TRBJ1-5, with D uncertain. The CDR3 is 14 amino acids. The V gene's germline CDR1 is DFQATT and CDR2 SNEGSKA (reference sequence). V gave up 0 bases and J gave up 3 bases, with 9 bases separating them. In DNA, the CDR3 is TGCAGTGCTAGAGATTCCGCTAACAATCAGCCCCAGCATTTT. It is translated as CSARDSANNQPQHF.